This T cell receptor (beta chain) was sequenced in a study of read filtering for tumor transcriptome and immune sequencing. Molecular barcoded adaptors covering alpha/delta and beta/gamma chains were used on 400 to 450 ng RNA. In TCRdb, the reads were re-called with MiXCR into one record per CDR3 protein. The sample lists roughly 130,000 distinct CDR3 sequences, roughly 13% occurring once. This clonotype was recorded at least ten times. The V gene lost 1 base and the J gene lost 6 bases, with 4 bases spanning the gap. The CDR3 length is 12 residues. Germline CDR1 reads SEHNR; CDR2 reads FQNEAQ (reference sequence).

The chain is built from TRBV7-9 and TRBJ2-1; the D is unclear. Sequences were obtained from a population of CD138-negative cells sorted from bone marrow. The sequence came from a donor older than 35 with multiple myeloma. DNA of the CDR3: TGTGCCAGCAGCTTAGACTTCAATGAGCAGTTCTTC. This codes for CASSLDFNEQFF.